What follows describes a single TCR beta chain. This receptor's antigen is unknown. No much larger clone is present one base from it, and per-base qualities are unavailable. Set within a cohort of healthcare workers in London, UK, this nested case-control study involved weekly PCR testing of nasopharyngeal swabs along with blood sampling. Healthcare workers were recruited during the week of the UK lockdown, between 23 and 31 March 2020, and followed weekly for up to about 15 weeks. The library was made by 5' RACE. For sequencing, a NextSeq 500 was employed. Unique molecular identifiers were attached to individual cDNA molecules in the TCR library protocol so that sequencing error and PCR bias could be corrected. Sequencing covered both TCR alpha and beta chains, and within each sample the abundances of alpha and beta sequences were tightly co-correlated. In the source study's methods: Decombinator V4 was used to perform V gene, J gene and CDR3 annotation of TCR sequences. TCRs were defined as expanded if a significant change between any two time points was detected under a Poisson model with p below 0.0001. TCR abundances were normalised to the total number of TCRs sequenced per sample and expressed as counts per million. TRAV1-2 paired with TRAJ12, TRAJ20 or TRAJ33 defined MAIT TCRs, while TRAV10 paired with TRAJ18 defined iNKT TCRs. A search of VDJdb, accessed on 1 November 2021, was run for TCRs annotated to CMV, EBV and SARS-CoV-2, with TCRs annotated for multiple antigens excluded. TCRdb passed the public sequencing reads through fastp at Q25 and MiXCR, retaining productive beta sequences. Under each unique CDR3 protein, matching rows form one entry showing the most common genes and DNA. TCRdb's processing, not the authors', yielded these V and J calls. Here the sample has 65,000 to 95,000 distinct CDR3 sequences; roughly a sixth occur a single time. Roughly 2.7% of the sample comes from the top ten.

The data were taken from a study of early T cells in non-severe SARS-CoV-2 infection (dated by TCRdb to the early 2020s). Background on the whole study: Because TCR sequencing was done on bulk RNA from unsorted whole blood, the alpha and beta chains could not be paired.

The germline ends are 10 bases apart after V is trimmed by 3 bases and J by 1 base. The CDR3, cysteine through phenylalanine, is 14 amino acids long. Just the 42-base CDR3 DNA is kept, in frame starting at base 1. The germline V gene (reference sequence) specifies GTSNPN as CDR1 and SVGIG as CDR2. The full study reports these points: VDJdb matching was skewed toward anti-spike CD8 responses and likely underestimated virus-specific expansions, missing private and CD4 specificities.

This receptor was taken from an adult who was a healthcare worker with PCR-confirmed SARS-CoV-2 infection or an uninfected control (not recorded which). The sequence joins TRBV30 to TRBJ1-5, with the D segment identity uncertain. The sample comprised whole blood. The CDR3 corresponds to CAWSPGFSNQPQHF. The base sequence is TGTGCCTGGAGCCCCGGGTTCAGCAATCAGCCCCAGCATTTT.